This entry describes one T cell receptor beta chain. No antigen is known for it. The CDR3 length is 15 residues. Germline values: CDR1 SNHLY, CDR2 FYNNEI. The data stem from a study of CXCR3-negative and CXCR3-positive naive CD8 T cells. The study's findings and limits: Each naive subset displayed comparably high diversity, whereas memory CD8+ cells displayed much lower diversity. Partially decreased CXCR3 expression was recorded after cryopreservation, and fresh PBMCs were used in most assays. Relative to CXCR3-negative naive cells, CXCR3-positive naive cells had more hydrophobic TRB CDR3s.

UMI labels and 5' RACE were used to prepare the TRB cDNA libraries. Reprocessing the 5' RACE reads, TCRdb reports a single entry for every CDR3 protein and omits DNA. The sample totals some 150,000 distinct CDR3 sequences; its top ten clones hold about 0.3%. Every CD8+ subset sample held some 300,000 flow-sorted cells, done in triplicate. This receptor was taken from a human donor in good health. Some clones in this sample may be carry-over from other donors' samples. The genes are TRBV2 and TRBJ2-3; TCRdb calls TRBD1, which cannot be checked without DNA. Sequencing was performed on naive CXCR3+ CD8+ T cells from blood. Regarding subset: CD45RO-CCR7+CD27+CD95- naive CD8+ T cells expressing CXCR3 (TNR3+). CDR3 region: CASSGKGASTDTQYF.